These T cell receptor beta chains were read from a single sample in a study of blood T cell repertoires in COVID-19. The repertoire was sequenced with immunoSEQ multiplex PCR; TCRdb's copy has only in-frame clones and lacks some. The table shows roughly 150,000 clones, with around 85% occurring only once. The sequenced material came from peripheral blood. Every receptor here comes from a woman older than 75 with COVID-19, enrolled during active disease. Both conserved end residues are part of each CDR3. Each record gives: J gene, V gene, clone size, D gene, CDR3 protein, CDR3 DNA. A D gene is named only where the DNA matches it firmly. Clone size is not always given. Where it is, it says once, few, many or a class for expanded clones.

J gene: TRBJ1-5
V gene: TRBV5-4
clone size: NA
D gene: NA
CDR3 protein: CASSFGIDNQPQHF
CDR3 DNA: TGTGCCAGCAGCTTCGGGATAGACAATCAGCCCCAGCATTTT

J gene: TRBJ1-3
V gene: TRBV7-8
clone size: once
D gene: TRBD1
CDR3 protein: CASSSSGGSGNTIYF
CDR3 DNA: TGTGCCAGCAGCTCCTCAGGGGGCTCTGGAAACACCATATATTTT

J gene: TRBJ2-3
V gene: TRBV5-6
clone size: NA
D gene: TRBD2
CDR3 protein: CASSLISGRTDTQYF
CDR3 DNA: TGTGCCAGCAGCTTGATTAGCGGGCGTACAGATACGCAGTATTTT

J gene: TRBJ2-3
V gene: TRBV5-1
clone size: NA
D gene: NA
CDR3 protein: CASSLAGTKTTDTQYF
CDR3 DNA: TGCGCCAGCAGCTTGGCCGGGACAAAAACTACAGATACGCAGTATTTT

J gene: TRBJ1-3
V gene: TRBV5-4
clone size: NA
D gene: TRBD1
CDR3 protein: CASSFGTALSGNTIYF
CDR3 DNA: TGTGCCAGCAGCTTCGGGACAGCTCTCTCTGGAAACACCATATATTTT

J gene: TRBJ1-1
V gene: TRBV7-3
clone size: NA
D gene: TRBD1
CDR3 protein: CASSEQGAHTEAFF
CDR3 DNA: TGTGCCAGCAGCGAACAGGGGGCGCACACTGAAGCTTTCTTT

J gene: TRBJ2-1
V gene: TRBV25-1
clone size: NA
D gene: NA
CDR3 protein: CASGVGSYNEQFF
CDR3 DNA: TGTGCTTCCGGGGTCGGCTCCTACAATGAGCAGTTCTTC

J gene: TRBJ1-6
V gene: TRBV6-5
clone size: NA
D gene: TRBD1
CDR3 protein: CASRSTGGNSPLHF
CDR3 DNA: TGTGCCAGCAGGTCGACAGGGGGGAATTCACCCCTCCACTTT

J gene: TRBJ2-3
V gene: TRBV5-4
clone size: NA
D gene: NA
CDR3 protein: CASSSGPVLGGTDTQYF
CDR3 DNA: TGTGCCAGCAGCTCCGGACCGGTTCTAGGGGGCACAGATACGCAGTATTTT

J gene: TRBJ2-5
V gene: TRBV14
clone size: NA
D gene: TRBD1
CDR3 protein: CASSRLRGPMETQYF
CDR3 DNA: TGTGCCAGCAGCCGCCTCAGGGGGCCGATGGAGACCCAGTACTTC

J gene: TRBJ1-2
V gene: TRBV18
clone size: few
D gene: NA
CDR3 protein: CASSADGNYGYTF
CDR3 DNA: TGTGCCAGCTCAGCCGACGGGAACTATGGCTACACCTTC

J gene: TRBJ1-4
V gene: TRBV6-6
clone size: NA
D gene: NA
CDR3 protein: CASSYLEGPEKLFF
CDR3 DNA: TGTGCCAGCAGTTACTTGGAGGGACCGGAAAAACTGTTTTTT

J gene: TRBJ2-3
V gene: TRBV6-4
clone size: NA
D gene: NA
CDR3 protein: CASSVSRGVSDTQYF
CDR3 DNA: TGTGCCAGCAGTGTTTCCCGGGGTGTCTCAGATACGCAGTATTTT

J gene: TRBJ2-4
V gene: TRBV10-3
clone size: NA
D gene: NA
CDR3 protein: CAISDSQNENIQYF
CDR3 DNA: TGTGCCATCAGTGATTCACAGAATGAGAACATTCAGTACTTC

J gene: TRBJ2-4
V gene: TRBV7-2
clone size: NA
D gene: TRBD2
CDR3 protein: CASSHLLGGGGSSRNIQYF
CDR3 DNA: TGTGCCAGCAGCCATTTGCTGGGCGGGGGGGGCTCAAGTAGAAACATTCAGTACTTC

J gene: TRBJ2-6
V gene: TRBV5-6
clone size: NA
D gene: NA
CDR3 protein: CASSPFSPGANVLTF
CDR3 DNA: TGTGCCAGCAGCCCCTTTAGTCCCGGGGCCAACGTCCTGACTTTC

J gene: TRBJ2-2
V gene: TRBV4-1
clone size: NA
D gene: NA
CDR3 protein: CASRPGQRNTGELFF
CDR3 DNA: TGCGCCAGCAGACCCGGACAGCGAAACACCGGGGAGCTGTTTTTT

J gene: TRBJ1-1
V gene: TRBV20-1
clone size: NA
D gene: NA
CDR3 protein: CSAGGPTEAFF
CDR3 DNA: TGCAGTGCCGGGGGGCCCACTGAAGCTTTCTTT

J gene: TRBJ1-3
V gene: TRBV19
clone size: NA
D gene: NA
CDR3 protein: CASSISRPSASGNTIYF
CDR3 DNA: TGTGCCAGTAGTATTTCGCGCCCATCCGCCTCTGGAAACACCATATATTTT

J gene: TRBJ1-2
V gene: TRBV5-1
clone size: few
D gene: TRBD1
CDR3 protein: CASSLVPGQGQSYTF
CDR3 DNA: TGCGCCAGCAGCTTGGTGCCGGGACAGGGCCAGAGCTACACCTTC

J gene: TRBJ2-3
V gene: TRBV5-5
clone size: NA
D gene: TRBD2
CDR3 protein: CASSSGTRPDTQYF
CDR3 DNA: TGTGCCAGCAGCTCCGGGACTAGGCCAGATACGCAGTATTTT

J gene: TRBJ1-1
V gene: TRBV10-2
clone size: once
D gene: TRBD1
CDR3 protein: CASSELRGTGGRRAFF
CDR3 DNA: TGCGCCAGCAGTGAGTTGCGCGGGACAGGGGGGCGACGAGCTTTCTTT

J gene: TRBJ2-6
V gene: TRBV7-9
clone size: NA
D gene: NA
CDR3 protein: CASSMAGANVLTF
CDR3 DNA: TGTGCCAGCAGTATGGCAGGGGCCAACGTCCTGACTTTC

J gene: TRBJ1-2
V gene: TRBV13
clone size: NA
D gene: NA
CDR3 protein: CASSLPQGRGTYGYTF
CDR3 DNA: TGTGCCAGCAGCCTCCCTCAGGGCAGGGGCACCTATGGCTACACCTTC